The 7 T cell receptor beta chains given below trace back to one sample, sequenced in a study of CD8+CD57+ T cells in acquired aplastic anemia. It was genomic DNA that served as the template for profiling TCR beta VDJ and CDR3. TCRdb fed the reads into MiXCR, producing one record per CDR3 protein. There are roughly 420,000 distinct CDR3 sequences in the sample; 65% to 75% occur only once, and 3% to 4.5% lies in the top ten. Source material: sorted CD4+, CD8+, or CD8+CD57+ T cells (not recorded which) from PBMCs. The receptor set was obtained from a human donor in good health, serving as a control.

Many counts were recorded for this clonotype. This chain connects TRBV10-3 to TRBJ2-5, with 10 bases identical to TRBD2. V was clipped by 6 bases and J by 3 bases; unmatched bases: 1. The CDR3 runs to 13 residues. The germline V gene encodes CDR1 ENHRY and CDR2 SYGVKD. CDR3 DNA sequence: TGTGCCATCAGGCTAGCGGGGGAAGAGACCCAGTACTTC. Translation gives CAIRLAGEETQYF.

For this clonotype: A much bigger clone sits one base away, suggesting this may be a read error. The J gene is TRBJ1-1, the V gene TRBV9, with D perhaps matching TRBD1 (6 bases). Per germline, CDR1 SGDLS and CDR2 YYNGEE. Trimming stripped 0 bases from V and 2 bases from J, with 11 bases between. This CDR3 has 15 amino acids. The CDR3 DNA reads as TGTGCCAGCAGCGTAGAGGGGGGGGCCAACACTGAAGCTTTCTTT. The encoded protein is CASSVEGGANTEAFF.

The V call is TRBV20-1, the J call TRBJ2-1; no firm D call. Trimming took off 4 bases at V and 6 bases at J, with 19 bases between the two ends. The CDR3 sequence is 15 residues long. Germline loops: CDR1 DFQATT, CDR2 SNEGSKA (reference sequence). CDR3 loop: CSAKVAEKLSNEQFF. The CDR3 bases are TGCAGTGCTAAGGTGGCGGAAAAACTGTCCAATGAGCAGTTCTTC.

The rearrangement links TRBV14 to TRBJ2-7, with D unclear. Trimming removed 5 bases at V and 0 bases at J, with 11 bases between. The CDR3 runs to 14 residues. Germline V gives CDR1 SGHDN, CDR2 FVKESK. The chain's CDR3 is CASSSKKSSYEQYF. The CDR3 DNA is TGTGCCAGCAGCTCCAAGAAAAGCTCCTACGAGCAGTACTTC.

Remarks on this clonotype: The germline gene is not matched at one end of the junction; a read error may be the cause. V gene TRBV19 combines with J gene TRBJ2-6; 7 bases align to TRBD1. Germline V gene data show CDR1 as LNHDA and CDR2 as SQIVND (reference sequence). The CDR3 consists of 16 residues. The CDR3 spells CASSLGQPSTDTQYFF. CDR3 nucleotides: TGTGCCAGTAGTCTGGGACAGCCTAGCACAGATACGCAGTATTTTTTC. The full variable domain, in which reference TRBV19 and TRBJ2-6 provide the parts outside the CDR3, is DGGITQSPKYLFRKEGQNVTLSCEQNLNHDAMYWYRQDPGQGLRLIYYSQIVNDFQKGDIAEGYSVSREKKESFPLTVTSAQKNPTAFYLCASSLGQPSTDTQYFFGAGSRLTVL.

This clonotype occurred once. The chain recombines TRBV19 with TRBJ2-7, with a possible D match to TRBD1 (6 bases). CDR3 length: 16 amino acids. The germline V gene has CDR1 LNHDA and CDR2 SQIVND (reference sequence). The CDR3: CASSPVRGGDPYEHFV. DNA for the CDR3: TGTGCCAGTAGCCCTGTCAGAGGGGGTGATCCCTACGAGCACTTCGTC.

The V call is TRBV20-1, the J call TRBJ2-7; unclear D gene. Germline V gives CDR1 DFQATT, CDR2 SNEGSKA (reference sequence). This CDR3 region has 13 residues. This chain's CDR3 is CSAASERFGEQYF. DNA of the CDR3: TGCAGCGCTGCGAGCGAGAGGTTTGGCGAGCAGTACTTC.